The 3 T cell receptor beta chains listed next were all sequenced from one sample in a study of Graves' ophthalmopathy and Graves' hyperthyroidism. Amplification of the TCR beta CDR3 regions used RNA transcripts (as template). After a first-round RT-PCR with HTBI primers, a second-round multiplex PCR was run. A single record per CDR3 protein comes from TCRdb applying MiXCR to the multiplex PCR reads. This sample has 650,000 to 800,000 distinct CDR3 sequences, with roughly two fifths found just once. Sequenced sample: peripheral blood. These receptors originate from an adult man with Graves' ophthalmopathy.

V and J are TRBV29-1 and TRBJ1-4; D gene ambiguous. This CDR3 region has 13 residues. Germline V gives CDR1 SQVTM, CDR2 ANQGSEA. Trimming took off 8 bases at V and 2 bases at J, with 12 bases between the two ends. The CDR3 is CSYQPATNEKLFF. CDR3 coding DNA: TGCAGCTACCAACCGGCCACTAATGAAAAACTGTTTTTT.

This sequence joins TRBV13 and TRBJ1-6, with D uncertain. The CDR3 extends over 15 amino acids. The V gene's germline CDR1 is PRHDT and CDR2 FYEKMQ (reference sequence). The V end was cut by 11 bases, the J end by 3 bases, with 17 bases between. CDR3 in DNA: TGTGCCTGGAGTGCTAGCTGGGGCTATAATTCACCCCTCCACTTT. Translated: CAWSASWGYNSPLHF.

The genes are TRBV25-1 and TRBJ2-1, with D unclear. The CDR3 length is 15 residues. The V and J ends lost 4 bases and 7 bases respectively, with 17 bases between them. Germline V lookup: CDR1 MGHDK, CDR2 SYGVNS. The CDR3 loop is CASSGPRTSRNEQFF. CDR3 sequence (DNA): TGTGCCAGCAGTGGCCCGAGGACGTCTCGGAATGAGCAGTTCTTC.